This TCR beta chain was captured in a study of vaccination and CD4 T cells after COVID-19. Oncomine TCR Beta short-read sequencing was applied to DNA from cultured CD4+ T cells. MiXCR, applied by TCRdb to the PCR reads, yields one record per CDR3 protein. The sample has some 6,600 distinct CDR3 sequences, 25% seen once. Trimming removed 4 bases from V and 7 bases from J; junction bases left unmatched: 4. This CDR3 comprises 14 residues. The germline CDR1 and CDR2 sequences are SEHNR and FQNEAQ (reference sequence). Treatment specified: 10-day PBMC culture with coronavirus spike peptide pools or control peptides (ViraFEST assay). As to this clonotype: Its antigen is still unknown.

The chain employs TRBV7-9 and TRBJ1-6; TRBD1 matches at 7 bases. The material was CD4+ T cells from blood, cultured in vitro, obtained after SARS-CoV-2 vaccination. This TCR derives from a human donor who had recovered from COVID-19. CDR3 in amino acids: CASSYGQENSPLHF. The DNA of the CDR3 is TGTGCCAGCAGCTACGGACAGGAGAATTCACCCCTCCACTTT.